This TCR beta chain was retrieved from a study of CD8 T cells in ankylosing spondylitis. Broader study findings: Disease-associated clonotypes exhibited CD8+ identity and were relatively infrequent in peripheral blood.

Unmatched junction bases numbered 3, after V lost 4 bases and J lost 3 bases. The CDR3 contains 15 residues. CDR1 and CDR2 (germline): SGDLS, YYNGEE. This clonotype showed up just a few times. Antigen specificity is unknown. TCRdb re-derived calls from the 5' RACE reads in MiXCR, one entry per CDR3 protein. This table holds 35,000 to 50,000 distinct CDR3 sequences, more than 3% found once. This clonotype was obtained from a female donor with ankylosing spondylitis or in good health (not recorded which). Sequencing was carried out using blood, either unsorted or a sorted T cell fraction (not recorded which). The chain couples TRBV9 to TRBJ2-3; 12 bases agree with TRBD2. In nucleotides, the CDR3 is TGTGCCAGCAGCCTCGGACTAGCGGGAACAGATACGCAGTATTTT. Translation: CASSLGLAGTDTQYF.